This T cell receptor beta chain appears in the sequencing data of a study of blood T cell repertoires in COVID-19. On the study more broadly: Acute-phase and convalescent COVID-19 samples originated in the United States, Italy and Spain. T cells, B-cell-depleted T cells, or PBMCs supplied cDNA or gDNA.

The protocol was immunoSEQ multiplex PCR, while the TCRdb copy is restricted to in-frame clones and leaves out a portion. The sample shows roughly 29,000 clones, more than 70% of them seen only once. Germline loops: CDR1 SGHTS, CDR2 YDEGEE. The CDR3 spans 14 residues. The V and J ends lost 0 bases and 3 bases respectively, with 7 bases between them. The sequenced material came from peripheral blood. This TCR was sampled from a boy aged 2 to 10 with active or convalescent COVID-19. The gene calls are TRBV5-8 and TRBJ2-1, with D perhaps TRBD1 (5 bases). CDR3 residues: CASSLGQIYNEQFF. CDR3 in DNA: TGTGCCAGCAGCTTGGGACAGATCTACAATGAGCAGTTCTTC.